This T cell receptor (beta chain) derives from a study of a mutant IDH1 vaccine in newly diagnosed glioma. Time point indicated: week 11, during vaccination. A 20-mer mutant IDH1 peptide at 300 ug was injected subcutaneously with topical imiquimod. Remarks on this clone: Its antigen is currently unknown.

The table came from immunoSEQ multiplex PCR; TCRdb's copy has only in-frame clones and leaves some out. The sample includes roughly 60,000 clones, 70% to 85% of them seen just once. The sample here was PBMCs, taken from a glioma patient whose treatment included an IDH1 peptide vaccine. The origin of this receptor is a man aged 25 to 40 with glioma.

The DNA of the CDR3 is TGCGCCAGCAGCTTGGCAGGGAGGCCTTACTCCTACGAGCAGTACTTC. Protein sequence: CASSLAGRPYSYEQYF. The chain carries TRBV5-1 and TRBJ2-7, with D perhaps matching TRBD2 (6 bases). Germline values: CDR1 SGHRS, CDR2 YFSETQ. Trimming stripped 0 bases from V and 0 bases from J, with 13 bases between. The CDR3 contains 16 residues.